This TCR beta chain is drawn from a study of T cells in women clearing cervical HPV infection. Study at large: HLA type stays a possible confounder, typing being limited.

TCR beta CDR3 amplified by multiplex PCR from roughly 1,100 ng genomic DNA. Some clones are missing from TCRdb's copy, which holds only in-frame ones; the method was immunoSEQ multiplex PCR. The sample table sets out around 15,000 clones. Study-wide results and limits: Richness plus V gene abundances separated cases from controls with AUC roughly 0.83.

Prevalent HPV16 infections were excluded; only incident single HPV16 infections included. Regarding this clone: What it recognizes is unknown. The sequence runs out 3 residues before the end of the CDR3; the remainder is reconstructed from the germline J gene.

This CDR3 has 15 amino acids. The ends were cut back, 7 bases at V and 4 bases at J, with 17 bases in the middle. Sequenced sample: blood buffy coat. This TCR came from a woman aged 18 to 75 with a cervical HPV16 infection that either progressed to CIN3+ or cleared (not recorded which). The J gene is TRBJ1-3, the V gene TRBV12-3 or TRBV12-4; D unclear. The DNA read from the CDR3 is TGTGCCAGCACCCTAGGCTCTTGGAGCGGAAACACC. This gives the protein CASTLGSWSGNT. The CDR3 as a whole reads CASTLGSWSGNTIYF.